This T cell receptor beta chain was profiled in a study of blood T cells in healthy people across ages (dated by TCRdb to 2014 to 2015). Regarding the study in general: Template switching captured roughly one uniquely barcoded TCR beta cDNA molecule per two T cells in model experiments. Using deep sequencing normalized with unique cDNA molecular identifiers, the study measured how TCR beta repertoire diversity changes with age. The donors were divided into four age groups: young (average around 16 years), middle-aged (almost 40), aged (roughly 66) and long-lived (82). To avoid experimental bias, donors of different ages were randomly spread across the sequencing lanes. The study analyzed two additional independent replicas of 1 million unique cDNA reads from the same blood draw for two donors, one aged 18 to 30 and one aged 80 or older.

Receptor amplification or capture employed 5' RACE. Instrument on record: Illumina HiSeq 2500. The second PCR ran for roughly 6 to 11 cycles and used a J-beta primer mix along with a sample-barcoded 5' primer. A unique molecular identifier was introduced onto each TCR beta cDNA molecule by a template-switch 5' adaptor carrying 12 random nucleotides. Each sample yielded at least 3 million CDR3-containing paired-end reads. First-strand cDNA was synthesized from all RNA with the Mint cDNA synthesis kit, primed by a TRBC-specific oligonucleotide. After uracil-DNA glycosylase treatment, a first 18-cycle PCR used universal primers M1SS and BC2_uni_R on all cDNA. The paper's processing steps were these. For normalization, 1 million high-quality reads, each with a distinct molecular identifier, were randomly selected from each sample. Instead of being binned into consensus sequences, reads that shared molecular identifiers were thrown out. CDR3 identification, clonotype clustering and error correction used MiTCR with a Q25 quality threshold and the strictest error-elimination algorithm. A nonparametric unseen species model using Euler transformation provided a lower-bound estimate of total TCR beta diversity. Through fastp at Q25 and MiXCR, TCRdb rebuilt clones from the public reads, retaining in-frame beta chains. Every CDR3 protein is listed once, alongside the most common genes and DNA of its rows. The authors' filters were not applied to this entry. This sample is represented by about 1,600,000 distinct CDR3 sequences; around two fifths of them were singletons. The biggest ten clones account for 7% to 9.5% of the sample.

About this clonotype: Which antigen it targets is not known. Per-base qualities were not stored, and no clone one base away is much larger.

Points the paper makes about the study in general: Observed TCR beta diversity per million T cells fell roughly linearly with age, and a significant reduction was already apparent by age around 40. Estimates of total diversity based on one million sequenced T cells were considered lower bounds and underestimates. The long-lived group showed more naive CD4+ T cells, fewer expanded clones and increased TCR diversity than the aged group, suggesting age selection. Donor CMV infection status was unknown, potentially confounding age-related changes in expanded clonotypes. Because profiling used bulk unsorted PBMCs, naive and antigen-experienced compartments could not be compared conclusively. The percentage of naive T cells measured by flow cytometry correlated strongly with observed TCR beta diversity.

Systemically healthy Caucasian individuals from Russia, about 38 in total and aged about 6 to 95 years, were included as donors. Each donor gave about 9.7 milliliters of peripheral blood, drawn into EDTA-treated Vacutainer tubes. Ficoll-Paque density-gradient centrifugation was used to isolate PBMCs, with at least 6.5 million obtained per sample. Trizol reagent was used to extract total RNA from the PBMCs, yielding at least 6 micrograms per sample. For every donor, flow cytometry on a PBMC aliquot measured the percentage of naive CD45RAhigh/CD27high T cells. Sequenced: blood. The clonotype comes from a woman under 30 in good health.

The base sequence is TGTGCCAGCAGTTTAGCAATGGGCGAGCAGTACTTC. It encodes CASSLAMGEQYF. Recombination joined TRBV27 with TRBJ2-7, with no reliable assignment of the D segment. CDR1 MNHEY and CDR2 SMNVEV are derived from the germline V gene (reference sequence). V is clipped by 2 bases and J by 6 bases, and the sequence between their germline boundaries is 8 bases long. The CDR3 runs 12 amino acids, cysteine and phenylalanine included. Of the read, only the CDR3 DNA is kept; its 36 bases are in frame from base 1.